These T cell receptor beta chains were read from a single sample in a study of CD8 T cells in Susac syndrome. TCRdb re-analysed the immunoSEQ multiplex PCR reads in MiXCR, keeping a single row per CDR3 protein. This table has some 190,000 distinct CDR3 sequences, 93% appearing once. Sequencing was performed on CD4+ T cells from PBMCs. All receptors derive from a human donor in good health. Each CDR3 is given without its conserved first and last residue. The D gene is left open where the match is weak.

v_call d_call cdr3_aa
TRBV3-1 TRBD2 ASSRSGISSYEQY
TRBV5-1 . ASSLAGGTQY
TRBV7-3 TRBD2 ASSSGGGNEQF
TRBV6-5 . ASSYLGVGETQY
TRBV6-6 . ASSYSSAGQETQY
TRBV3-1 TRBD2 ASSRPRDNLAGQETQY
TRBV7-2 . ASSSGSLEAF
TRBV7-2 TRBD2 ASSLSRGGTDTQY
TRBV29-1 . SAQRGDTEAF
TRBV11-2 TRBD1 ASSSGTGPGNTIY
TRBV7-3 . ASSLGVSTEAF
TRBV30 TRBD2 AGRALAVGTDTQY
TRBV18 TRBD1 ASSPPPRGDSNQPQH
TRBV15 . ATSRDGQGGETQY
TRBV7-3 TRBD2 ASSSRLALSTGELF
TRBV7-6 . ASSLRVNTGELF
TRBV7-2 TRBD1 ASSFGQGALQETQY
TRBV7-2 TRBD1 ASSLPGQAYGYT
TRBV7-2 . ASSLAPYEQY
TRBV6-1 TRBD1 ASSRPDRGRADTQY
TRBV7-7 TRBD1 ASSPDRATGNTIY
TRBV7-3 TRBD2 ASSPVSLAGGPNTQY
TRBV28 . ASIFYAGANTEAF